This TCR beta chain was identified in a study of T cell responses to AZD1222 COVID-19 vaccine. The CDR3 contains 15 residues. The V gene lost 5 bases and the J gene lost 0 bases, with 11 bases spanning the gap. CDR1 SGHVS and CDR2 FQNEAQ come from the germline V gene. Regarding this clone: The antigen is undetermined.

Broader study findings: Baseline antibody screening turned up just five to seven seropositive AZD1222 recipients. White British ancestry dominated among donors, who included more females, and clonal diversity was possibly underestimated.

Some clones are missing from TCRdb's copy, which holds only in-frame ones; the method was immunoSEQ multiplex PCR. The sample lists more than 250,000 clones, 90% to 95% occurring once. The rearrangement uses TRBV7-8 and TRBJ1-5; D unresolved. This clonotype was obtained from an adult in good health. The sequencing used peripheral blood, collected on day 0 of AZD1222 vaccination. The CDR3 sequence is CASSPTLYSNQPQHF. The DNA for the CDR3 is TGTGCCAGCAGCCCGACACTTTATAGCAATCAGCCCCAGCATTTT.